Included here is one TCR beta chain sequence, with context. This sample stems from a study of blood T cell repertoires in COVID-19. Background on the study: There were acute and convalescent COVID-19 samples, and they came from the United States, Italy and Spain. The cDNA or gDNA used as material had been derived from T cells, B-cell-depleted T cells, or PBMCs.

V lost 3 bases, J lost 0 bases, and 0 bases stayed unmatched. Germline V gene sequence: CDR1 SGHNT, CDR2 YENEEA. The CDR3 runs to 14 residues. Source study methods: Estimation of nucleated cell counts was performed using reference gene primer amplification. Generated by immunoSEQ multiplex PCR, the TCRdb table keeps only in-frame clones and is missing some. V and J calls plus clone size are reproduced from that table; the DNA served to infer D and trimming. The table shows roughly 190,000 clones, with 76% occurring only once. The chain links TRBV11-3 to TRBJ1-1, with 8 bases fitting TRBD1. Sequenced: peripheral blood. The source of this sequence is a woman in her 50s with active or convalescent COVID-19. The CDR3 DNA sequence: TGTGCCAGCAGCTTCAGGGGGCTGAACACTGAAGCTTTCTTT. Translated: CASSFRGLNTEAFF.